This TCR beta chain came from a study of blood T cell repertoires in COVID-19. Study background: T cells, B-cell-depleted T cells, or PBMCs provided the cDNA or gDNA that served as material.

Germline CDR1 and CDR2: MGHRA and YSYEKL. Trimming took 1 base from V and 1 from J, leaving 10 bases between them. The CDR3 sequence is 15 residues long. Methods used by the authors: For nucleated cells, counts were estimated from reference gene primer amplification. Method: immunoSEQ multiplex PCR; TCRdb's copy keeps in-frame clones and lacks some. V and J calls and clone size are those listed in that table; D and trimming were worked out from the DNA. The sample includes over 250,000 clones, about 89% of them seen just once. The receptor was isolated from a woman in her late teens or twenties who had recovered from COVID-19. V and J are TRBV4-1 and TRBJ1-1, with a weak D call TRBD1 (5 bases). The sequencing input was PBMCs or T cells enriched from blood (not recorded which). The CDR3 nucleotides are TGCGCCAGCAGCCAAGGCCCCCAGGGGAACACTGAAGCTTTCTTT. Translated, it gives CASSQGPQGNTEAFF.